The source of this T cell receptor beta chain is a study of CD8 T cells in Susac syndrome. V lost 0 bases and J 8 bases, leaving 11 bases between the germline ends. Germline V lookup: CDR1 SGHNT, CDR2 YYREEE (reference sequence). This CDR3 contains 13 residues. An input of about 0.5 to 1 ug of RNA was subjected to reverse transcription using random hexamers. The TCR beta CDR3 was amplified by immunoSEQ multiplex PCR across 54 Vbeta, 13 Jbeta. One entry per CDR3 protein, called by TCRdb with MiXCR from the immunoSEQ multiplex PCR reads. Among some 200,000 distinct CDR3 sequences listed, approximately 95% were seen once. Negative isolation yielded the CD8+ and CD4+ T cells, while FACS enriched the TEMRA cells.

The sequenced material came from CD4+ T cells from PBMCs. This chain connects TRBV5-4 to TRBJ1-2; TRBD1 might be the D (5 bases). This receptor was obtained from a human donor with multiple sclerosis. CDR3 in DNA: TGTGCCAGCAGCTTGGGGCAGGGAGCCGGCTACACCTTC. Amino acids: CASSLGQGAGYTF.